The clone carrying this TCR beta chain came up many times. Its antigen remains unidentified. CDR1 is SQVTM, CDR2 ANQGSEA, per germline. The length of the CDR3 is 14 residues. Trimming removed 5 bases from V and 2 bases from J; junction bases left unmatched: 8. It was with unique molecular identifiers that the TCRbeta library was prepared. TCRdb redid the calling of the PCR reads with MiXCR, one entry per CDR3 protein. The data hold hundreds of thousands of distinct CDR3 sequences, with roughly a tenth observed a single time. This record comes from a study of T-cell reconstitution after alpha-beta-depleted transplantation in children. Notes on the study in general: Among T cells one year after transplant, newly produced cells accounted for most counts and diversity. For some patients, TCRbeta diversity was high at day 60 because of recipient T cells and thymic progenitors that survived.

The chain employs TRBV29-1 and TRBJ2-7; 8 bases map to TRBD2. This clonotype was obtained from a child younger than 10 with inherited bone marrow failure, due to receive a stem cell transplant. The specimen was PBMCs, collected before TCRalphabeta/CD19-depleted stem cell transplant. The CDR3 sequence: CSVQAGAVTYEQYF. The DNA for the CDR3 is TGCAGCGTTCAAGCGGGAGCGGTGACCTACGAGCAGTACTTC.